This entry lists 32 T cell receptor beta chains sequenced from one sample in a study of graft-versus-host responses after intestinal transplantation. Intraepithelial and lamina propria lymphocytes were released after the graft tissue was processed. Measured with immunoSEQ multiplex PCR; TCRdb has only the in-frame clones, and not every one. The sample yields approximately 20,000 clones, approximately 70% seen once. The source material was ileum tissue, sampled roughly three weeks after intestinal transplant. These receptors all come from a human patient who received an intestinal transplant, so some T cells may come from the graft donor.

The rearrangement joins TRBV30 to TRBJ2-3, with 8 bases identical to TRBD2. Germline values: CDR1 GTSNPN, CDR2 SVGIG (reference sequence). V trimming: 7 bases; J trimming: 4 bases; junction bases outside the gene matches: 10. The CDR3 contains 14 residues. The CDR3 protein is CALTPGTRSDTQYF. CDR3 nucleotides: TGTGCCTTGACCCCCGGGACTAGATCAGATACGCAGTATTTT. Full variable domain (rest looked up from reference TRBV30 and TRBJ2-3): SQTIHQWPATLVQPVGSPLSLECTVEGTSNPNLYWYRQAAGRGLQLLFYSVGIGQISSEVPQNLSASRPQDRQFILSSKKLLLSDSGFYLCALTPGTRSDTQYFGPGTRLTVL.

In DNA, the CDR3 is TGTGCCAGCAGCGCCGCGGGGGGGAACACCGGGGAGCTGTTTTTT. Translation: CASSAAGGNTGELFF. The chain combines TRBV9 with TRBJ2-2, with 8 bases lining up with TRBD2. Unmatched junction bases numbered 2, after V lost 3 bases and J lost 1 base. From germline, CDR1 is SGDLS and CDR2 YYNGEE. The CDR3 covers 15 residues.

This sequence joins TRBV5-4 and TRBJ2-1; weak D call: TRBD2 (5 bases). Germline V gene lookup returns CDR1 SGHNT and CDR2 YYREEE (reference sequence). This CDR3 comprises 14 residues. Trimming left V 4 bases short and J 7 bases short, with 15 bases between. CDR3 sequence: CASSSVTGFNEQFF. The CDR3 DNA follows: TGTGCCAGCAGCAGCGTAACGGGGTTTAATGAGCAGTTCTTC. Drawing the rest from reference TRBV5-4 and TRBJ2-1, the complete variable domain is ETGVTQSPTHLIKTRGQQVTLRCSSQSGHNTVSWYQQALGQGPQFIFQYYREEENGRGNFPPRFSGLQFPNYSSELNVNALELDDSALYLCASSSVTGFNEQFFGPGTRLTVL.

This clone was picked up a small number of times. The rearrangement uses TRBV15 and TRBJ2-2; the D gene is possibly TRBD2 (5 bases). V gave up 0 bases and J gave up 7 bases, with 15 bases separating them. Germline loops: CDR1 LNHNV, CDR2 YYDKDF (reference sequence). This CDR3 is built from 16 residues. The CDR3 here is CATSRDYKRRGGELFF. CDR3 DNA: TGTGCCACCAGCAGAGATTATAAGCGACGGGGCGGGGAGCTGTTTTTT.

This chain uses TRBV30 with TRBJ2-5; possibly TRBD1 for D (5 bases). Trimming stripped 1 base from V and 5 bases from J, with 5 bases between. The CDR3 extends over 11 amino acids. The germline CDR1 and CDR2 sequences are GTSNPN and SVGIG (reference sequence). The CDR3 spells CAWSGGETQYF. The CDR3 DNA follows: TGTGCCTGGAGTGGGGGCGAGACCCAGTACTTC.

The table lists this clone with a few counts. The CDR3 loop reads CASQVRLTGTGELFF. CDR3 bases: TGTGCCAGCCAAGTCCGCTTAACTGGCACCGGGGAGCTGTTTTTT. V gene TRBV6-1 combines with J gene TRBJ2-2; the D is unclear. CDR3 length equals 15 residues. The ends were cut back, 8 bases at V and 4 bases at J, with 17 bases in the middle. Germline V lookup: CDR1 MNHNS, CDR2 SASEGT.

The gene calls are TRBV7-9 and TRBJ2-7, with D perhaps TRBD1 (6 bases). Germline lookup yields CDR1 SEHNR and CDR2 FQNEAQ (reference sequence). Trimming removed 1 base from V and 0 bases from J, with 13 bases in between. The CDR3 spans 16 residues. Written as DNA, the CDR3 is TGTGCCAGCAGCTTAGTACTAGGGACATTCTCCTACGAGCAGTACTTC. Encoded protein: CASSLVLGTFSYEQYF.

The chain uses TRBV9 and TRBJ2-5; tentatively, D is TRBD1 (6 bases). The germline V gene has CDR1 SGDLS and CDR2 YYNGEE. The V end was cut by 2 bases, the J end by 4 bases, with 15 bases between. The CDR3 runs to 15 residues. The CDR3 nucleotides are TGTGCCAGCAGCGTCATGGGGGCTTGGCCAGAGACCCAGTACTTC. Amino acid sequence: CASSVMGAWPETQYF.

V usage is TRBV9 and J usage is TRBJ1-1; tentative D call: TRBD1 (6 bases). CDR3 length: 13 amino acids. Germline CDR1 is SGDLS and CDR2 is YYNGEE. Trimming took 2 bases from V and 4 from J, leaving 9 bases between them. The CDR3 loop reads CASSVDSGTEAFF. In DNA, the CDR3 is TGTGCCAGCAGCGTGGACAGCGGCACTGAAGCTTTCTTT.

This clone is classed as medium-sized. The rearrangement links TRBV30 to TRBJ1-1; D perhaps matches TRBD1 (5 bases). CDR1 is GTSNPN and CDR2 is SVGIG in the germline V gene (reference sequence). Trimming took off 0 bases at V and 4 bases at J, with 12 bases between the two ends. This CDR3 contains 14 residues. The CDR3 DNA reads as TGTGCCTGGAGTGTGGGACTGGGTAGCACTGAAGCTTTCTTT. It encodes CAWSVGLGSTEAFF.

V and J are TRBV27 and TRBJ2-7; D is possibly TRBD2 (6 bases). The V end lost 5 bases, the J end lost 2 bases, and 10 bases lay between the germline ends. The CDR3 runs to 13 residues. Germline values: CDR1 MNHEY, CDR2 SMNVEV (reference sequence). In DNA, the CDR3 is TGTGCCAGCAGTCCGGGGGTAACCTACGAGCAGTACTTC. This sequence encodes CASSPGVTYEQYF.

Written as DNA, the CDR3 is TGTGCCAGCAGCAAATCAGGGACAGGAAATGAAAAACTGTTTTTT. Protein: CASSKSGTGNEKLFF. The genes are TRBV21-1 and TRBJ1-4; TRBD1 is the table's D call and was not checked against the DNA. TRBV21-1 is given as a pseudogene. The CDR3 consists of 15 residues.

J is TRBJ1-2 and V is TRBV7-8, with TRBD1 as a possible D gene (6 bases). The CDR3 contains 12 residues. Germline V gene data show CDR1 as SGHVS and CDR2 as FQNEAQ. V was cut by 5 bases and J by 8 bases, with 12 bases left in between. The CDR3 DNA sequence: TGTGCCAGCAGCGCAACAGGGTACGGCTACACCTTC. Its translation: CASSATGYGYTF.

This chain joins TRBV19 and TRBJ1-1, with D maybe TRBD1 (5 bases). The V and J ends lost 7 bases and 4 bases respectively, with 10 bases between them. CDR3 length equals 12 residues. Germline CDR1 and CDR2: LNHDA and SQIVND (reference sequence). The CDR3 DNA sequence: TGTGCCAGTAAGCAGGGCTCCACTGAAGCTTTCTTT. It yields the protein CASKQGSTEAFF.

This clone was picked up one time. The V and J genes are TRBV27 and TRBJ2-7; 8 positions agree with TRBD2. The V segment lost 7 bases and the J segment 0 bases; nucleotides outside the gene matches: 8. Germline-derived CDR1 and CDR2 are MNHEY and SMNVEV (reference sequence). The CDR3 length is 15 residues. In DNA form, the CDR3 reads TGTGCCAGCACCTTTTCGGGGGGGAGCTCCTACGAGCAGTACTTC. Its protein is CASTFSGGSSYEQYF.

As to this clone: A read error may account for a junction end that differs from germline. The chain joins TRBV6-1 to TRBJ2-1; weak D call: TRBD1 (7 bases). The CDR3 is 16 amino acids. Germline V CDR1 and CDR2: MNHNS, SASEGT. This CDR3 is CASSDQGGSFGDEQLF. The CDR3 DNA reads TGTGCCAGCAGTGATCAGGGGGGCAGTTTTGGAGATGAGCAGCTCTTC.

This chain uses TRBV27 with TRBJ1-2; D not resolved. Germline assignment: CDR1 MNHEY and CDR2 SMNVEV (reference sequence). This CDR3 region has 13 residues. Between the trimmed V and J ends, which lost 5 bases and 1 base, there was a span of 8 bases. This CDR3 reads CASSNQINYGYTF. CDR3 sequence (DNA): TGTGCCAGCAGTAATCAGATTAACTATGGCTACACCTTC.

The sample holds a few counts of this clone. This chain uses TRBV4-2 with TRBJ2-5; tentative D call: TRBD2 (5 bases). The length of the CDR3 is 13 residues. The V gene's germline CDR1 is LGHNA and CDR2 YNFKEQ. V was cut by 0 bases and J by 4 bases, with 6 bases left in between. CDR3 sequence reads: CASSQDRGETQYF. The CDR3 DNA is TGTGCCAGCAGCCAAGATCGGGGAGAGACCCAGTACTTC.

V gene TRBV7-9 combines with J gene TRBJ1-6, with D possibly TRBD1 on 6 matching bases. The CDR3 sequence is 15 residues long. Germline CDR1 and CDR2: SEHNR and FQNEAQ (reference sequence). The V and J ends lost 1 base and 9 bases respectively, with 13 bases between them. CDR3: CASSLVFGGVSPLHF. The DNA for the CDR3 is TGTGCCAGCAGCTTAGTTTTTGGGGGCGTTTCACCCCTCCACTTT.

The chain carries TRBV7-9 and TRBJ1-1; unclear D gene. Trimming cost V 5 bases and J 8 bases, with 12 bases left between them. The V gene's germline CDR1 is SEHNR and CDR2 FQNEAQ (reference sequence). The CDR3 spans 12 residues. The DNA for the CDR3 is TGTGCCAGCAGCAAGCCACGGGTCGAAGCTTTCTTT. This encodes CASSKPRVEAFF.

Judged by abundance, this clone is medium-sized. V gene TRBV19 combines with J gene TRBJ2-7; 8 bases are shared with TRBD1. V shed 5 bases and J 7 bases; nucleotides not matched to a gene: 7. Germline lookup yields CDR1 LNHDA and CDR2 SQIVND (reference sequence). This CDR3 is 13 amino acids long. The CDR3 sequence: CASSPRQGIEQYF. CDR3 coding DNA: TGTGCCAGTAGTCCCAGACAGGGGATAGAGCAGTACTTC. The full variable domain, with the rest looked up from reference TRBV19 and TRBJ2-7, is DGGITQSPKYLFRKEGQNVTLSCEQNLNHDAMYWYRQDPGQGLRLIYYSQIVNDFQKGDIAEGYSVSREKKESFPLTVTSAQKNPTAFYLCASSPRQGIEQYFGPGTRLTVT.

CDR3: CASSYSYVTSGGVDTQYF. The CDR3 DNA reads as TGTGCCAGCAGCTATAGCTACGTTACTAGCGGGGGGGTAGATACGCAGTATTTT. The chain has TRBV7-2 and TRBJ2-3, with 13 bases matching TRBD2. The CDR3 loop spans 18 amino acids. V lost 4 bases to trimming and J lost 5 bases; unmatched junction nucleotides: 12. Germline CDR1 reads SGHTA; CDR2 reads FQGNSA.

The chain uses TRBV27 and TRBJ2-7; D is unresolved. Germline values: CDR1 MNHEY, CDR2 SMNVEV (reference sequence). The V gene lost 1 base and the J gene lost 1 base, with 11 bases spanning the gap. The CDR3 loop spans 15 amino acids. CDR3 loop: CASSLYAVVSYEQYF. Here the CDR3 DNA reads TGTGCCAGCAGTTTATACGCAGTCGTTTCCTACGAGCAGTACTTC.

The rearrangement uses TRBV28 and TRBJ2-7; D perhaps matches TRBD2 (6 bases). The V gene lost 3 bases and the J gene lost 2 bases, with 11 bases spanning the gap. CDR1 is MDHEN, CDR2 SYDVKM, per germline. The CDR3 extends over 14 amino acids. CDR3 DNA: TGTGCCAGCAGTTTTAGGCGGGAAACCTACGAGCAGTACTTC. It is translated as CASSFRRETYEQYF.

The rearrangement uses TRBV7-2 and TRBJ1-2, with D unresolved. CDR1 and CDR2 (germline): SGHTA, FQGNSA. V was pared by 8 bases and J by 4 bases, with 8 bases between. CDR3 length: 11 residues. The CDR3 is CASSGFYGYTF. The CDR3 DNA reads TGTGCCAGCTCGGGTTTCTATGGCTACACCTTC.

The chain is built from TRBV6-6 and TRBJ2-7; D is possibly TRBD1 (6 bases). The ends were cut back, 2 bases at V and 3 bases at J, with 8 bases in the middle. Germline-derived CDR1 and CDR2 are MNHNY and SVGAGI (reference sequence). The CDR3 length is 13 residues. The CDR3 coding sequence is TGTGCCAGCAGTTACCGGGACAACTACGAGCAGTACTTC. It codes for CASSYRDNYEQYF.

V gene TRBV6-1 combines with J gene TRBJ2-1; TRBD2 matches at 9 bases. V dropped 6 bases and J dropped 5; count of bases not matched to a gene: 8. Germline CDR1 MNHNS, CDR2 SASEGT. The CDR3 runs 15 residues. The CDR3 DNA reads as TGTGCCAGCAGCCTATTGGCGGGGGGGAACAATGAGCAGTTCTTC. Translated: CASSLLAGGNNEQFF.

The chain has TRBV7-3 and TRBJ2-2, with TRBD2 matching over 10 bases. This CDR3 has 15 amino acids. Germline CDR1 and CDR2: SGHTA and FQGTGA. The trim removed 5 bases at V and 6 bases at J, leaving 6 bases unmatched. The CDR3 bases are TGTGCCAGCAGCCCGAGCGGGGGGGCCTCCGGGGAGCTGTTTTTT. This translates into CASSPSGGASGELFF. Full variable domain (rest looked up from reference TRBV7-3 and TRBJ2-2): GAGVSQTPSNKVTEKGKYVELRCDPISGHTALYWYRQSLGQGPEFLIYFQGTGAADDSGLPNDRFFAVRPEGSVSTLKIQRTERGDSAVYLCASSPSGGASGELFFGEGSRLTVL.

The V gene is TRBV5-4, the J gene TRBJ2-6, with TRBD1 identical over 8 bases. The CDR3 is made up of 14 amino acids. V dropped 9 bases and J dropped 2; count of bases not matched to a gene: 4. Germline V gene data show CDR1 as SGHNT and CDR2 as YYREEE (reference sequence). CDR3 DNA sequence: TGTGCCACCGAACAGGGGGCTGGGGCCAACGTCCTGACTTTC. Translating it yields CATEQGAGANVLTF.

The chain has TRBV11-2 and TRBJ2-7; tentative D call: TRBD1 (6 bases). CDR3 length: 14 amino acids. Per the germline V gene, CDR1 is SGHAT and CDR2 is FQNNGV. V was trimmed by 4 bases and J by 9 bases, leaving 19 bases between them. The CDR3 loop reads CASSWGHYSGTQYF. DNA of the CDR3: TGTGCCAGCAGCTGGGGACATTATTCGGGAACGCAGTACTTC.

This clone was recorded a few times. J is TRBJ1-4 and V is TRBV7-2, with TRBD1 as a possible D gene (5 bases). The CDR3 consists of 15 residues. V was cut by 5 bases and J by 8 bases, with 18 bases left in between. Germline CDR1 is SGHTA and CDR2 is FQGNSA. CDR3 sequence reads: CASSISQAWQEKLFF. The CDR3, as DNA: TGTGCCAGCAGCATATCACAGGCCTGGCAGGAAAAACTGTTTTTT.

The genes are TRBV15 and TRBJ1-1; perhaps TRBD1 as D (5 bases). The ends were cut back, 8 bases at V and 5 bases at J, with 15 bases in the middle. The CDR3 consists of 13 residues. CDR1 is LNHNV, CDR2 YYDKDF, per germline (reference sequence). This CDR3 is CATRRGIRTEAFF. CDR3 sequence (DNA): TGTGCCACCCGAAGGGGAATAAGGACTGAAGCTTTCTTT.